These 12 T cell receptor beta chains were all obtained from the same sample, sequenced in a study of blood T cell repertoires in COVID-19. Clones were read by immunoSEQ multiplex PCR, and TCRdb kept only the in-frame ones, dropping some. The sample shows around 110,000 clones, approximately 80% of them seen only once. Material: peripheral blood. The receptors come from a woman in her 70s with acute or convalescent COVID-19.

The rearrangement uses TRBV4-1 and TRBJ1-6; D unresolved. Germline V gives CDR1 MGHRA, CDR2 YSYEKL. The CDR3 runs to 15 residues. The V and J ends lost 4 bases and 8 bases respectively, with 15 bases between them. CDR3 in amino acids: CASSLLPRRDSPLHF. The CDR3, as DNA: TGCGCCAGCAGCCTTCTCCCTCGGAGGGATTCACCCCTCCACTTT.

The chain is built from TRBV7-3 and TRBJ1-1; D is perhaps TRBD1 (6 bases). The germline CDR1 and CDR2 sequences are SGHTA and FQGTGA. The CDR3 has 12 amino acids. Trimming took off 5 bases at V and 4 bases at J, with 8 bases between the two ends. The CDR3 spells CASSQGGTEAFF. The CDR3 bases are TGTGCCAGCAGCCAAGGGGGCACTGAAGCTTTCTTT. The full variable domain, with the rest looked up from reference TRBV7-3 and TRBJ1-1, is GAGVSQTPSNKVTEKGKYVELRCDPISGHTALYWYRQSLGQGPEFLIYFQGTGAADDSGLPNDRFFAVRPEGSVSTLKIQRTERGDSAVYLCASSQGGTEAFFGQGTRLTVV.

The chain combines TRBV6-1 with TRBJ1-2; maybe TRBD1 (6 bases). The CDR3 sequence is 17 residues long. CDR1 MNHNS and CDR2 SASEGT come from the germline V gene. Trimming took off 3 bases at V and 8 bases at J, with 25 bases between the two ends. CDR3 coding DNA: TGTGCCAGCAGTGATTTTGGGGGCGGAGACCTTCTAAGGGGCTACACCTTC. Protein product: CASSDFGGGDLLRGYTF.

This clone appeared a few times. The J gene is TRBJ2-3, the V gene TRBV4-2; 11 bases map to TRBD2. The CDR3 contains 16 residues. Germline trimming cut 4 bases from V and 3 bases from J; bases unmatched to any gene: 6. Germline V lookup: CDR1 LGHNA, CDR2 YNFKEQ. CDR3 nucleotides: TGTGCCAGCAGCCGAGAGACTAGCGGGATTACAGATACGCAGTATTTT. It translates to CASSRETSGITDTQYF.

This clone was counted a few times. The gene calls are TRBV28 and TRBJ1-2; the D is unclear. This CDR3 is built from 13 residues. V lost 4 bases to trimming and J lost 4 bases, with 10 bases between them. Germline CDR1 reads MDHEN; CDR2 reads SYDVKM. In DNA, the CDR3 is TGTGCCAGCAGTTCCAACGGTCTCTATGGCTACACCTTC. It is translated as CASSSNGLYGYTF.

The V and J genes are TRBV19 and TRBJ1-5; D may be TRBD1 (5 bases). The CDR3 is 15 residues long. Germline V gene data show CDR1 as LNHDA and CDR2 as SQIVND (reference sequence). Between the trimmed V and J ends, which lost 4 bases and 4 bases, there was a span of 14 bases. Written as DNA, the CDR3 is TGTGCCAGTAGTACCCGCGGGGGTGGGAATCAGCCCCAGCATTTT. Protein: CASSTRGGGNQPQHF.

This chain uses TRBV5-6 with TRBJ2-7; TRBD1 matches 7 bases. Trimming cost V 3 bases and J 3 bases; bases outside gene matches: 9. CDR1 SGHDT and CDR2 YYEEEE come from the germline V gene. The CDR3 covers 15 residues. The CDR3 here is CASSWERQGIYEQYF. As DNA, the CDR3 is TGTGCCAGCAGCTGGGAGAGACAGGGTATCTACGAGCAGTACTTC. The full variable domain, its missing parts supplied by reference TRBV5-6 and TRBJ2-7, is DAGVTQSPTHLIKTRGQQVTLRCSPKSGHDTVSWYQQALGQGPQFIFQYYEEEERQRGNFPDRFSGHQFPNYSSELNVNALLLGDSALYLCASSWERQGIYEQYFGPGTRLTVT.

This chain's CDR3 is CASSLPGRGPQETQYF. In DNA form, the CDR3 reads TGTGCCAGCAGTCTCCCCGGGCGGGGGCCTCAAGAGACCCAGTACTTC. The gene calls are TRBV7-9 and TRBJ2-5; the D gene is possibly TRBD2 (7 bases). Germline values: CDR1 SEHNR, CDR2 FQNEAQ (reference sequence). V was pared by 6 bases and J by 2 bases, with 19 bases between. This CDR3 comprises 16 residues. The whole variable domain, filled in from reference TRBV7-9 and TRBJ2-5, reads DTGVSQNPRHKITKRGQNVTFRCDPISEHNRLYWYRQTLGQGPEFLTYFQNEAQLEKSRLLSDRFSAERPKGSFSTLEIQRTEQGDSAMYLCASSLPGRGPQETQYFGPGTRLLVL.

This chain uses TRBV28 with TRBJ1-5; D possibly corresponds to TRBD1 (5 bases). Between the trimmed V and J ends, which lost 2 bases and 6 bases, there was a span of 11 bases. The germline CDR1 and CDR2 sequences are MDHEN and SYDVKM. CDR3 size: 14 residues. The CDR3: CASSLRRGGQPQHF. Here the CDR3 DNA reads TGTGCCAGCAGTTTAAGGAGGGGTGGTCAGCCCCAGCATTTT.

This chain connects TRBV6-5 to TRBJ2-7; 8 bases map to TRBD1. V dropped 4 bases and J dropped 7; count of bases not matched to a gene: 12. Germline V gene sequence: CDR1 MNHEY, CDR2 SVGAGI. The length of the CDR3 is 15 residues. The CDR3 DNA reads TGTGCCAGCAGTTTTACCTCCGGGACAGGAGATGAGCAGTACTTC. The encoded protein is CASSFTSGTGDEQYF.

The rearrangement uses TRBV7-9 and TRBJ2-5; D is unclear. V lost 2 bases and J lost 9, with 10 bases in between. This CDR3 has 12 amino acids. CDR1 SEHNR and CDR2 FQNEAQ come from the germline V gene (reference sequence). The CDR3 sequence: CASSLPGLAQYF. The CDR3 DNA reads as TGTGCCAGCAGCTTACCCGGGTTAGCCCAGTACTTC.

V usage is TRBV5-1 and J usage is TRBJ2-3, with TRBD2 identical over 12 bases. CDR3 length equals 18 residues. Germline V gene data show CDR1 as SGHRS and CDR2 as YFSETQ. Losses at the gene ends were 1 base for V and 1 base for J; bases not matched to a gene: 7. CDR3 sequence reads: CASSLWLAGGTGTDTQYF. The CDR3 region has the DNA TGCGCCAGCAGCTTGTGGCTAGCGGGGGGGACCGGCACAGATACGCAGTATTTT.